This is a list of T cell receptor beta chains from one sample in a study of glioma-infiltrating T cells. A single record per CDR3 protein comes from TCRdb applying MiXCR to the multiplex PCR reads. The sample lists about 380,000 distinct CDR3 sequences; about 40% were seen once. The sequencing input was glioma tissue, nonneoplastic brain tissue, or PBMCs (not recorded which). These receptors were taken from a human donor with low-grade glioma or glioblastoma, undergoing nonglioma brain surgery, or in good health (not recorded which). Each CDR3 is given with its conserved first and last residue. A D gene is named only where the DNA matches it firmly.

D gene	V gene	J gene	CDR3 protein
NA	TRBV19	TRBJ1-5	CASSIWGAAGDQPQHF
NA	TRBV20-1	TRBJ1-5	CSARMGFKPQHF
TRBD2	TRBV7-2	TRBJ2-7	CASSSPGLAGGREYEQYF
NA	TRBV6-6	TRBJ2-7	CASSYSPGPDEQYF
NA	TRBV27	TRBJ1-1	CASSVDAGGYMNTEAFF
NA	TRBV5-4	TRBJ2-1	CASSLVQHEQFF
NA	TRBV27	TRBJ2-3	CASSSNTDTQYF
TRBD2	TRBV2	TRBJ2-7	CASTRLAGSYEQYF
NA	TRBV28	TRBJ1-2	CASSIRSRDYGYTF
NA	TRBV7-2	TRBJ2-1	CASSRPGGEQFF
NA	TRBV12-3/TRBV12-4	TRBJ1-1	CASNSNTEAFF